This entry concerns a single T cell receptor beta chain. This specimen comes from a study of OX40 agonist ivuxolimab in advanced cancers. TCRdb's copy holds only in-frame clones and misses some; the assay was immunoSEQ multiplex PCR. The data hold roughly 80,000 clones, with about 88% observed a single time. The specimen comprised CD4+ or CD8+ T cells sorted from blood, sampled in a trial of the OX40 agonist ivuxolimab. This TCR was recovered from an adult with an advanced solid tumor such as melanoma, head and neck, liver or kidney cancer.

CDR3 region: CASSITAVSSYNEQFF. CDR3 DNA sequence: TGTGCCAGTAGTATAACGGCCGTTAGCTCCTACAATGAGCAGTTCTTC. The rearrangement uses TRBV19 and TRBJ2-1; no clear D gene. Germline lookup yields CDR1 LNHDA and CDR2 SQIVND (reference sequence). Trimming took off 2 bases at V and 0 bases at J, with 11 bases between the two ends. CDR3 length equals 16 residues.